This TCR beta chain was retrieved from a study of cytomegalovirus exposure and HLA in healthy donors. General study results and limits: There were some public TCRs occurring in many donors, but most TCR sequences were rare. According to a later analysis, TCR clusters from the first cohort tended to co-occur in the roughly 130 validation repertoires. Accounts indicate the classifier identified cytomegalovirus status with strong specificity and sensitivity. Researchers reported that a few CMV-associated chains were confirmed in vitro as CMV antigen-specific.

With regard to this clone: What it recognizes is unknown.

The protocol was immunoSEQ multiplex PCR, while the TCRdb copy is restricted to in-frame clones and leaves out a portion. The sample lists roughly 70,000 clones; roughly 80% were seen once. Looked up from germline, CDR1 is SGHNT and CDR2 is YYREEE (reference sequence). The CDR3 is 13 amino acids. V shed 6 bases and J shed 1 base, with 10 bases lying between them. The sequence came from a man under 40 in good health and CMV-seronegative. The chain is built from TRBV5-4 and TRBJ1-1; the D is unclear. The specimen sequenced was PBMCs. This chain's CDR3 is CASTGGGNTEAFF. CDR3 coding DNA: TGTGCCAGCACGGGTGGAGGGAACACTGAAGCTTTCTTT. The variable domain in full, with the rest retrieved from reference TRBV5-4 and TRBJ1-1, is ETGVTQSPTHLIKTRGQQVTLRCSSQSGHNTVSWYQQALGQGPQFIFQYYREEENGRGNFPPRFSGLQFPNYSSELNVNALELDDSALYLCASTGGGNTEAFFGQGTRLTVV.